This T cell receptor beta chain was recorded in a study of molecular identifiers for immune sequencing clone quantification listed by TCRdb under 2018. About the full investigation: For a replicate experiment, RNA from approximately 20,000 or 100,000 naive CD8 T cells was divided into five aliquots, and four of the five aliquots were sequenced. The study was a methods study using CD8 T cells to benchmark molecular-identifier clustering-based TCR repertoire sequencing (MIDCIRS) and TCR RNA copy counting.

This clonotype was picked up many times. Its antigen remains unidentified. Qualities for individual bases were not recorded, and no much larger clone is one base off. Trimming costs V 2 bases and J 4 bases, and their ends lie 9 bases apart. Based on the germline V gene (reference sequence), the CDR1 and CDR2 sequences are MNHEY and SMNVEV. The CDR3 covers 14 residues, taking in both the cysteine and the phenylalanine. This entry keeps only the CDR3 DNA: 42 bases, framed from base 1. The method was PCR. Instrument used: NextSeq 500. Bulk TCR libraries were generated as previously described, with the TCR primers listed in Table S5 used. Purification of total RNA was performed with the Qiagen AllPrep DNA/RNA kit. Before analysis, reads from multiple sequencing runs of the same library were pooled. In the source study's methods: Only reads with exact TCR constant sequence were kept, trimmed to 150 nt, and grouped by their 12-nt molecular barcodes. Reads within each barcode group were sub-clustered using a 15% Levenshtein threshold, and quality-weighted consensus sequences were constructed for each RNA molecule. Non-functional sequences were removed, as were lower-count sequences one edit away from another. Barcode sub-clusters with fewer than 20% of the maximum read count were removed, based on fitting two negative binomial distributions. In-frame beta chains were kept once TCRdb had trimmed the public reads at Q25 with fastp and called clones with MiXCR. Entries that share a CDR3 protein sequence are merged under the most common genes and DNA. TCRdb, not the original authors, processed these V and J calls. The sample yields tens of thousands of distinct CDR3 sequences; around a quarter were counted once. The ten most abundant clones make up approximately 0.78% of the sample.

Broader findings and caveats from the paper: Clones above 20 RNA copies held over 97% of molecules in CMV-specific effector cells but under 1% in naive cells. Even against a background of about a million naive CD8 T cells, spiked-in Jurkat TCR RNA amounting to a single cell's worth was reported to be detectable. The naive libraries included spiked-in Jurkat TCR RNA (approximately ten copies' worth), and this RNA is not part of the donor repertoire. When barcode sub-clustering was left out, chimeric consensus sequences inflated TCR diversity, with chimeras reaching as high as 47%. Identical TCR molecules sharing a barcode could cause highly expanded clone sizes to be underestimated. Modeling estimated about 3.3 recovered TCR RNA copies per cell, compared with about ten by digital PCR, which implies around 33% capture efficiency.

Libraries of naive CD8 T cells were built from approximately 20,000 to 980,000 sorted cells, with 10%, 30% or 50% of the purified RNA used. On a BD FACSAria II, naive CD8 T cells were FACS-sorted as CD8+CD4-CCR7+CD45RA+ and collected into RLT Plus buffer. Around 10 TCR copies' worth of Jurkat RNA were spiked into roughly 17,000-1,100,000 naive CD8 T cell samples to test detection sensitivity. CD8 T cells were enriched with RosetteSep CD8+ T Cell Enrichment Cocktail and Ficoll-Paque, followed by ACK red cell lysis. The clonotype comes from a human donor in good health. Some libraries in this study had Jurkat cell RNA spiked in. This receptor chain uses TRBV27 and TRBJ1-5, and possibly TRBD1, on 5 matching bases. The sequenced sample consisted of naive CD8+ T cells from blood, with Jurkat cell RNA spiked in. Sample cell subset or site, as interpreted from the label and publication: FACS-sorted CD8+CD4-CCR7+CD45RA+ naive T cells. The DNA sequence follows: TGTGCCAGCAGTTTAGGGGGGGAAAATCAGCCCCAGCATTTT. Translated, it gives CASSLGGENQPQHF.